This T cell receptor beta chain was recorded in a study of T cell responses to AZD1222 COVID-19 vaccine. This CDR3 is built from 15 residues. The V segment lost 0 bases and the J segment 6 bases; nucleotides outside the gene matches: 4. Germline values: CDR1 SNHLY, CDR2 FYNNEI. General observations from the study: Elevations in Spike-specific TCR breadth and depth followed administration of two AZD1222 doses. Repertoires were sampled only after the peak T cell response.

Produced via immunoSEQ multiplex PCR; TCRdb's table is partial and in-frame only. Here the sample spans about 120,000 clones, 70% to 90% being singletons. In regard to this clone: Its antigen is still unknown.

The material was peripheral blood, obtained on day 0 of AZD1222 vaccination. V gene TRBV2 combines with J gene TRBJ2-2; 7 positions agree with TRBD2. The sequence was collected from an adult in good health. The CDR3 spells CASSEAGGVPGELFF. The CDR3 DNA follows: TGTGCCAGCAGTGAAGCTGGGGGGGTCCCCGGGGAGCTGTTTTTT.